The next 25 T cell receptor beta chains were all read from a single sample in a study of persistence of HIV-infected CD4 T cells. This was the immunoSEQ version 4 assay in survey mode. Produced via immunoSEQ multiplex PCR; TCRdb's table is partial and in-frame only. The top ten clones hold 18% of a sample with approximately 32,000 clones, roughly four fifths of them seen once. The stimulus was an HIV-1 Gag 15-mer peptide pool, about 1 ug/peptide/mL. CD40L/CD69 double-negative CD45RO-high memory CD4+ T cells were collected. No antigen is known for these receptors. The specimen was CD4+ T cells sorted from PBMCs after approximately 20-hour stimulation, collected from a patient who received antiretroviral therapy. These receptors all stem from an adult woman with HIV who was CMV-seropositive.

The rearrangement links TRBV5-6 to TRBJ1-2, with 8 bases fitting TRBD1. The CDR3 consists of 18 residues. Germline V gene lookup returns CDR1 SGHDT and CDR2 YYEEEE. With V trimmed by 0 bases and J by 7 bases, 17 bases remained unmatched. CDR3 sequence (DNA): TGTGCCAGCAGCTTGGACCAAAAATGGACAGGGAGATTGGGTGGCTACACCTTC. It translates to CASSLDQKWTGRLGGYTF.

This clone has only a few counts. The V gene is TRBV9, the J gene TRBJ2-1, with TRBD2 as a possible D gene (5 bases). Trimming stripped 0 bases from V and 0 bases from J, with 16 bases between. CDR3 length: 18 amino acids. Germline V lookup: CDR1 SGDLS, CDR2 YYNGEE. Here the CDR3 reads CASSVASGSGSSYNEQFF. The CDR3 nucleotides read TGTGCCAGCAGCGTAGCGAGTGGGTCGGGGAGCTCCTACAATGAGCAGTTCTTC.

This chain links TRBV12-3 or TRBV12-4 with TRBJ1-2; weak D call: TRBD1 (5 bases). The V end was cut by 7 bases, the J end by 7 bases, with 10 bases between. The CDR3 spans 11 residues. CDR3 protein: CASTRGVGYTF. CDR3 DNA sequence: TGTGCCAGCACACGGGGGGTTGGCTACACCTTC.

This clone was observed a handful of times. The DNA for the CDR3 is TGTGCCAGCAGCTCGACAGGGGGCGGAAACACCGGGGAGCTGTTTTTT. This codes for CASSSTGGGNTGELFF. This chain connects TRBV3-1 (or the pseudogene TRBV3-2) to TRBJ2-2; 10 nucleotides line up with TRBD1. Germline V lookup: CDR1 LGHDT, CDR2 YNNKEL (reference sequence). V dropped 5 bases and J dropped 2; count of bases not matched to a gene: 5. This CDR3 has 16 amino acids.

The chain is built from TRBV11-3 and TRBJ2-3, with 11 bases that match TRBD2. With 1 base clipped from V and 4 bases from J, the junction kept 4 bases outside the gene matches. CDR3 length: 16 residues. Germline values: CDR1 SGHNT, CDR2 YENEEA. CDR3 in DNA: TGTGCCAGCAGCTTAGTTAGCGGGGGGGCCGCAGATACGCAGTATTTT. Its protein is CASSLVSGGAADTQYF.

The gene calls are TRBV9 and TRBJ1-1; possibly TRBD1 for D (5 bases). The CDR3 consists of 16 residues. Germline-derived CDR1 and CDR2 are SGDLS and YYNGEE. Trimming pared 0 bases from V and 0 bases from J, leaving 12 bases between. The CDR3 protein is CASSVGRTNLNTEAFF. CDR3 in DNA: TGTGCCAGCAGCGTAGGGAGGACAAACCTGAACACTGAAGCTTTCTTT.

The gene calls are TRBV2 and TRBJ1-5; possible D gene TRBD1, 5 bases. The CDR3 consists of 16 residues. V was pared by 6 bases and J by 4 bases, with 19 bases between. Germline V gene sequence: CDR1 SNHLY, CDR2 FYNNEI. The CDR3 nucleotides read TGTGCCAGCAGCCGAGGGACGCTCGAGAGGAATCAGCCCCAGCATTTT. It encodes CASSRGTLERNQPQHF. Filled out from reference TRBV2 and TRBJ1-5, the complete variable domain reads EPEVTQTPSHQVTQMGQEVILRCVPISNHLYFYWYRQILGQKVEFLVSFYNNEISEKSEIFDDQFSVERPDGSNFTLKIRSTKLEDSAMYFCASSRGTLERNQPQHFGDGTRLSIL.

The chain is built from TRBV29-1 and TRBJ2-2; D perhaps matches TRBD1 (5 bases). The CDR3 length is 14 residues. Germline assignment: CDR1 SQVTM and CDR2 ANQGSEA. V lost 6 bases to trimming and J lost 4 bases, with 15 bases between them. The chain's CDR3 is CSVRPSGLTGELFF. The CDR3 nucleotides are TGCAGCGTCCGACCCTCAGGGCTCACCGGGGAGCTGTTTTTT.

The rearrangement uses TRBV29-1 and TRBJ1-2; no clear D gene. CDR3 length: 11 amino acids. V gave up 5 bases and J gave up 8 bases, with 12 bases separating them. CDR1 and CDR2 from the germline V gene are SQVTM and ANQGSEA. CDR3 sequence (DNA): TGCAGCGTTCTGGGCTCGGGGGGCTACACCTTC. It yields the protein CSVLGSGGYTF. Variable domain in full (rest from reference TRBV29-1 and TRBJ1-2): SAVISQKPSRDICQRGTSLTIQCQVDSQVTMMFWYRQQPGQSLTLIATANQGSEATYESGFVIDKFPISRPNLTFSTLTVSNMSPEDSSIYLCSVLGSGGYTFGSGTRLTVV.

The gene calls are TRBV5-5 and TRBJ1-1; D unresolved. This CDR3 has 14 amino acids. From germline, CDR1 is SGHKS and CDR2 YYEKEE (reference sequence). The V and J ends lost 4 bases and 2 bases respectively, with 12 bases between them. This chain's CDR3 is CASSTRSGNTEAFF. The DNA for the CDR3 is TGTGCCAGCAGCACGCGGAGCGGCAACACTGAAGCTTTCTTT.

The rearrangement links TRBV19 to TRBJ2-7; possibly TRBD1 or TRBD2 for D (5 bases each). The germline V gene encodes CDR1 LNHDA and CDR2 SQIVND (reference sequence). Trimming took 6 bases from V and 4 from J, leaving 13 bases between them. CDR3 length: 13 residues. The CDR3 region is CASSPHGGYEQYF. The CDR3 DNA reads as TGTGCCAGTAGCCCGCATGGGGGTTACGAGCAGTACTTC.

This sequence joins TRBV18 and TRBJ1-3; no reliable D call. This CDR3 is built from 15 residues. Germline V gene data show CDR1 as KGHSH and CDR2 as LQKENI. The germline V and J ends were trimmed by 3 bases and 2 bases, with 11 bases remaining between them. CDR3: CASSPGKRAGNTIYF. CDR3 nucleotides: TGTGCCAGCTCACCGGGGAAACGGGCTGGAAACACCATATATTTT.

The gene calls are TRBV15 and TRBJ2-4, with D uncertain. Trimming shortened V by 4 bases and J by 5 bases, and 12 bases separated the two germline ends. CDR1 LNHNV and CDR2 YYDKDF come from the germline V gene (reference sequence). The CDR3 runs to 14 residues. Here the CDR3 DNA reads TGTGCCACCAGCAAGAGGAACCTAGAAAACATTCAGTACTTC. Its translation is CATSKRNLENIQYF.

Only one count was recorded for this clone. Other DNA sequences in the same sample also yield this CDR3. This sequence joins TRBV7-9 and TRBJ2-5, with 7 bases fitting TRBD1. Germline loops: CDR1 SEHNR, CDR2 FQNEAQ (reference sequence). J lost 2 bases, V lost 5 bases, and 2 bases had no gene match. The CDR3 is 13 amino acids. The CDR3 DNA follows: TGTGCCAGCAGCAGGGGACAGCAAGAGACCCAGTACTTC. Translation gives CASSRGQQETQYF.

The chain couples TRBV18 to TRBJ1-5; TRBD1 agrees at 7 bases. Germline values: CDR1 KGHSH, CDR2 LQKENI. Trimming removed 4 bases from V and 5 bases from J; junction bases left unmatched: 2. CDR3 length: 13 amino acids. The CDR3 is CASSRGQDQPQHF. CDR3 DNA: TGTGCCAGCTCACGTGGACAGGATCAGCCCCAGCATTTT.

The J gene is TRBJ1-2, the V gene TRBV5-1; no clear D gene. Trimming removed 4 bases from V and 4 bases from J, with 8 bases in between. The CDR3 contains 12 residues. Germline values: CDR1 SGHRS, CDR2 YFSETQ. The CDR3 here is CASSPSAYGYTF. CDR3 sequence (DNA): TGCGCCAGCAGCCCTTCAGCCTATGGCTACACCTTC.

This rearrangement joins TRBV7-7 to TRBJ2-6; D unresolved. Trimming removed 5 bases from V and 1 base from J, with 21 bases in between. CDR1 and CDR2 from the germline V gene are SSHAT and FNYEAQ (reference sequence). The CDR3 contains 19 residues. The CDR3 bases are TGTGCCAGCAGCCGCTTTCCCCTGGCCACCCCTTCTGGGGCCAACGTCCTGACTTTC. It yields the protein CASSRFPLATPSGANVLTF.

This chain uses TRBV27 with TRBJ1-4; possibly TRBD1 for D (5 bases). Germline assignment: CDR1 MNHEY and CDR2 SMNVEV (reference sequence). The CDR3 length is 17 residues. V lost 2 bases and J 4 bases, leaving 17 bases between the germline ends. The CDR3 nucleotides read TGTGCCAGCAGTTTACGGGGCCCTTACTCCTATAATGAAAAACTGTTTTTT. Protein sequence: CASSLRGPYSYNEKLFF.

V gene TRBV2 combines with J gene TRBJ2-5; no clear D gene. Germline V gene data show CDR1 as SNHLY and CDR2 as FYNNEI. The length of the CDR3 is 13 residues. The V and J ends lost 6 bases and 4 bases respectively, with 12 bases between them. CDR3 sequence reads: CASSQNRGETQYF. In nucleotides, the CDR3 is TGTGCCAGCAGCCAGAACAGAGGAGAGACCCAGTACTTC. The full variable domain, with the rest looked up from reference TRBV2 and TRBJ2-5, is EPEVTQTPSHQVTQMGQEVILRCVPISNHLYFYWYRQILGQKVEFLVSFYNNEISEKSEIFDDQFSVERPDGSNFTLKIRSTKLEDSAMYFCASSQNRGETQYFGPGTRLLVL.

The chain is built from TRBV7-8 and TRBJ2-7; 10 nucleotides match TRBD1. Germline assignment: CDR1 SGHVS and CDR2 FQNEAQ. There are 15 residues in the CDR3. Germline trimming cut 5 bases from V and 5 bases from J; bases unmatched to any gene: 9. CDR3 coding DNA: TGTGCCAGCAGCCGTCGATTCGGGACAGGGGACGAGCAGTACTTC. It encodes CASSRRFGTGDEQYF.

The V call is TRBV5-5, the J call TRBJ2-1; no clear D. The germline V gene encodes CDR1 SGHKS and CDR2 YYEKEE (reference sequence). Trimming stripped 0 bases from V and 4 bases from J, with 5 bases between. The CDR3 sequence is 13 residues long. The CDR3 sequence: CASSLGEYNEQFF. DNA of the CDR3: TGTGCCAGCAGCTTGGGGGAATACAATGAGCAGTTCTTC. The complete variable domain, with remaining parts taken from reference TRBV5-5 and TRBJ2-1, reads DAGVTQSPTHLIKTRGQQVTLRCSPISGHKSVSWYQQVLGQGPQFIFQYYEKEERGRGNFPDRFSARQFPNYSSELNVNALLLGDSALYLCASSLGEYNEQFFGPGTRLTVL.

V usage is TRBV6-6 and J usage is TRBJ1-4; a weak D match, TRBD1 (5 bases). The V and J ends lost 6 bases and 0 bases respectively, with 14 bases between them. CDR1 is MNHNY and CDR2 is SVGAGI in the germline V gene (reference sequence). The CDR3 totals 16 residues. The CDR3 DNA is TGTGCCAGCAGCCCCAGACAGTTCCCAACTAATGAAAAACTGTTTTTT. It is translated as CASSPRQFPTNEKLFF.

V and J are TRBV6-2 or TRBV6-3 and TRBJ1-1; D unclear. Trimming took off 5 bases at V and 5 bases at J, with 12 bases between the two ends. The CDR3 consists of 13 residues. The germline V gene has CDR1 MNHEY and CDR2 SVGEGT. The CDR3 coding sequence is TGTGCCAGCAGTAGATCCCCGACGACTGAAGCTTTCTTT. Amino acids: CASSRSPTTEAFF.

This clone was observed a single time. The chain uses TRBV6-1 and TRBJ2-4; D gene uncertain. This CDR3 is 15 amino acids long. Trimming cost V 2 bases and J 4 bases, with 12 bases left between them. Germline V gives CDR1 MNHNS, CDR2 SASEGT. CDR3 sequence reads: CASSELDGPKNIQYF. Here the CDR3 DNA reads TGTGCCAGCAGTGAACTCGACGGACCAAAAAACATTCAGTACTTC.

The chain recombines TRBV28 with TRBJ1-4, with TRBD1 identical over 8 bases. Losses at the gene ends were 5 bases for V and 10 bases for J; bases not matched to a gene: 12. The CDR3 totals 15 residues. Germline V CDR1 and CDR2: MDHEN, SYDVKM. The CDR3 spells CASSTPGTGPGKLFF. CDR3 nucleotides: TGTGCCAGCAGTACCCCCGGGACAGGTCCCGGAAAACTGTTTTTT.